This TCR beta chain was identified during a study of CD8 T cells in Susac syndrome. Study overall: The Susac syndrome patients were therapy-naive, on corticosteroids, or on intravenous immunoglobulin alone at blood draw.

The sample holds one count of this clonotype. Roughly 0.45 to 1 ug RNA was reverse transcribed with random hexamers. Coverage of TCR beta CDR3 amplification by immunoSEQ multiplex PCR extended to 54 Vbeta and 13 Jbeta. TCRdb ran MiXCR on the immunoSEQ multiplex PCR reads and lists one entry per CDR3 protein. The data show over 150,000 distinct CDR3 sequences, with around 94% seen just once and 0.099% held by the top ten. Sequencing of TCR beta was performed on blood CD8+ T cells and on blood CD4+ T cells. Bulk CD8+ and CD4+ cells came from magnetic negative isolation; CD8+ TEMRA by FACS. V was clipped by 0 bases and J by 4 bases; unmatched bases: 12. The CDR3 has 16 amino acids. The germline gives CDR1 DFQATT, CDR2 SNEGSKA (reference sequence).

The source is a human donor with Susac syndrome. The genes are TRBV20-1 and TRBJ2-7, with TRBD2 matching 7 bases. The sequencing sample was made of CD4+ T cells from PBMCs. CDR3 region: CSARDRRLAAIYEQYF. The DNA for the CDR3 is TGCAGTGCTAGAGATAGGAGGCTAGCGGCCATATACGAGCAGTACTTC.